This TCR beta chain came from a study of T cells after yellow fever vaccination. Regarding the study as a whole: Abundant clonotypes from the bulk population could have been carried over as contaminants into FACS-sorted repertoires. The secondary response was weaker, and its peak arrived faster, on day 5 versus 15. Clonotype sharing between CD4 and CD8 compartments was small. Reappearance after the booster was seen for most primary-vaccination clones, at 96% CD4 and about 90% CD8.

There are many counts of this clonotype. Its specificity is not known. Germline CDR1 is SGHAT and CDR2 is FQDESV (reference sequence). The CDR3 is 14 amino acids. Trimming cost V 7 bases and J 0 bases, with 9 bases left between them. In TCRdb, the 5' RACE reads were re-called with MiXCR into one record per CDR3 protein. The repertoire holds about 300,000 distinct CDR3 sequences, with 8.7% as singletons. The sequencing here drew on CD4+ T cells sorted from PBMCs, taken 5 days after the yellow fever booster vaccination. This TCR was recovered from a man younger than 35 who received the YFV17D yellow fever vaccine. The J gene is TRBJ2-2, the V gene TRBV11-1; D possibly corresponds to TRBD1 (6 bases). Here the CDR3 reads CASNNRANTGELFF. CDR3 coding DNA: TGTGCCAGCAATAACAGGGCGAACACCGGGGAGCTGTTTTTT.